The 27 T cell receptor beta chains below come from one sample, sequenced in a study of cytomegalovirus exposure and HLA in healthy donors. The PCR made use of 60 Vbeta and 13 Jbeta primers. Some clones are missing from TCRdb's copy, which holds only in-frame ones; the method was immunoSEQ multiplex PCR. Of under 170,000 clones listed, roughly 77% are singletons. Material: PBMCs. These receptors all come from a human donor in good health.

The rearrangement links TRBV27 to TRBJ1-4, with 8 bases aligning to TRBD1. Germline assignment: CDR1 MNHEY and CDR2 SMNVEV (reference sequence). Trimming removed 2 bases from V and 5 bases from J; junction bases left unmatched: 4. This CDR3 region has 15 residues. The CDR3 spells CASSLGTGENEKLFF. The CDR3 DNA follows: TGTGCCAGCAGTTTAGGGACAGGAGAAAATGAAAAACTGTTTTTT. Using reference TRBV27 and TRBJ1-4 for the parts outside the CDR3, the full variable domain is EAQVTQNPRYLITVTGKKLTVTCSQNMNHEYMSWYRQDPGLGLRQIYYSMNVEVTDKGDVPEGYKVSRKEKRNFPLILESPSPNQTSLYFCASSLGTGENEKLFFGSGTQLSVL.

The chain carries TRBV7-8 and TRBJ1-2; TRBD1 is a possible D gene (6 bases). Germline CDR1 and CDR2: SGHVS and FQNEAQ. V lost 1 base and J 6 bases, leaving 15 bases between the germline ends. The CDR3 spans 15 residues. CDR3 loop: CASSLVSGDSHGYTF. The CDR3, as DNA: TGTGCCAGCAGCTTAGTTTCAGGGGATTCACATGGCTACACCTTC. The whole variable domain, remainder taken from reference TRBV7-8 and TRBJ1-2, is GAGVSQSPRYKVAKRGQDVALRCDPISGHVSLFWYQQALGQGPEFLTYFQNEAQLDKSGLPSDRFFAERPEGSVSTLKIQRTQQEDSAVYLCASSLVSGDSHGYTFGSGTRLTVV.

CDR3 nucleotides: TGTGCCTGGACCTCAGAGCAGGGGAGAGATACGCAGTATTTT. Amino acids: CAWTSEQGRDTQYF. This chain uses TRBV30 with TRBJ2-3; perhaps TRBD1 as D (6 bases). The CDR3 runs 14 residues. The V and J ends lost 4 bases and 5 bases respectively, with 16 bases between them. The germline gives CDR1 GTSNPN, CDR2 SVGIG (reference sequence).

This clone was observed a handful of times. The chain is built from TRBV6-1 and TRBJ2-7, with 8 nucleotides matching TRBD2. CDR3 length: 15 residues. Trimming took 7 bases from V and 0 from J; bases not matched to a gene: 8. CDR1 and CDR2 (germline): MNHNS, SASEGT. The CDR3 sequence: CASTTSGGRSYEQYF. In DNA form, the CDR3 reads TGTGCCAGCACCACAAGCGGGGGCCGCTCCTACGAGCAGTACTTC.

This chain connects TRBV28 to TRBJ2-5; no firm D call. Per germline, CDR1 MDHEN and CDR2 SYDVKM. Between the trimmed V and J ends, which lost 5 bases and 2 bases, there was a span of 9 bases. CDR3 size: 13 residues. The DNA for the CDR3 is TGTGCCAGCAGTCAACCGCGGCAAGAGACCCAGTACTTC. Translation: CASSQPRQETQYF. The full variable domain, rest sourced from reference TRBV28 and TRBJ2-5, is DVKVTQSSRYLVKRTGEKVFLECVQDMDHENMFWYRQDPGLGLRLIYFSYDVKMKEKGDIPEGYSVSREKKERFSLILESASTNQTSMYLCASSQPRQETQYFGPGTRLLVL.

The chain has TRBV18 and TRBJ2-7, with 10 bases matching TRBD2. V dropped 4 bases and J dropped 3; count of bases not matched to a gene: 15. This CDR3 has 18 amino acids. The germline V gene has CDR1 KGHSH and CDR2 LQKENI. The CDR3 sequence is CASSLPFPGTSDNYEQYF. The CDR3 DNA sequence: TGTGCCAGCTCACTACCTTTCCCCGGGACTAGCGACAACTACGAGCAGTACTTC.

V gene TRBV30 combines with J gene TRBJ2-7; 10 bases line up with TRBD1. The J segment lost 5 bases and the V segment lost 2 bases, leaving 9 bases of the junction unmatched. The CDR3 is 15 amino acids. Germline CDR1 reads GTSNPN; CDR2 reads SVGIG (reference sequence). The CDR3 nucleotides are TGTGCCTGGAGTTCGGGACGGGACAGGGGCGACGAGCAGTACTTC. It is translated as CAWSSGRDRGDEQYF.

The genes are TRBV5-1 and TRBJ2-5; 12 bases align to TRBD2. Germline V lookup: CDR1 SGHRS, CDR2 YFSETQ. This CDR3 is built from 16 residues. J was trimmed by 1 base and V by 3 bases; bases with no gene match: 4. CDR3 in amino acids: CASSWTSGDPQETQYF. DNA for the CDR3: TGCGCCAGCAGCTGGACTAGCGGGGATCCCCAAGAGACCCAGTACTTC.

This chain joins TRBV5-1 and TRBJ2-2, with D possibly being TRBD2 (6 bases). The germline V gene has CDR1 SGHRS and CDR2 YFSETQ. Trimming shortened V by 7 bases and J by 5 bases, and 9 bases separated the two germline ends. The CDR3 is made up of 12 amino acids. The CDR3 sequence: CASRRGTGELFF. CDR3 nucleotide sequence: TGCGCCAGCCGGAGGGGAACCGGGGAGCTGTTTTTT.

The chain recombines TRBV5-1 with TRBJ1-5; D is uncertain. The CDR3 sequence is 15 residues long. Germline CDR1 reads SGHRS; CDR2 reads YFSETQ. The V end was cut by 4 bases, the J end by 6 bases, with 17 bases between. Here the CDR3 DNA reads TGCGCCAGCAGCATCTCAGGTACGGAGGGTCAGCCCCAGCATTTT. Translating gives CASSISGTEGQPQHF.

The chain carries TRBV2 and TRBJ1-5; TRBD1 matches at 7 bases. Germline V lookup: CDR1 SNHLY, CDR2 FYNNEI. The CDR3 sequence is 17 residues long. Germline trimming cut 6 bases from V and 6 bases from J; bases unmatched to any gene: 17. This CDR3 reads CASSVTTGPEGSQPQHF. The CDR3 DNA sequence: TGTGCCAGCAGCGTAACGACAGGGCCGGAAGGTAGTCAGCCCCAGCATTTT. Full variable domain (remainder filled in from reference TRBV2 and TRBJ1-5): EPEVTQTPSHQVTQMGQEVILRCVPISNHLYFYWYRQILGQKVEFLVSFYNNEISEKSEIFDDQFSVERPDGSNFTLKIRSTKLEDSAMYFCASSVTTGPEGSQPQHFGDGTRLSIL.

The J gene is TRBJ1-1, the V gene TRBV6-5, with D perhaps TRBD1 (5 bases). The V end lost 5 bases, the J end lost 4 bases, and 8 bases lay between the germline ends. Germline lookup yields CDR1 MNHEY and CDR2 SVGAGI. The CDR3 totals 12 residues. Here the CDR3 DNA reads TGTGCCAGCAGTAGACAGAGCACTGAAGCTTTCTTT. Amino acid sequence: CASSRQSTEAFF.

This chain uses TRBV5-6 with TRBJ1-5; 9 bases are shared with TRBD1. The V and J ends lost 4 bases and 2 bases, in that order; junction bases with no gene match: 16. From germline, CDR1 is SGHDT and CDR2 YYEEEE. CDR3 length: 19 residues. The CDR3: CASSPWGVGQGMGNQPQHF. The CDR3 coding sequence is TGTGCCAGCAGCCCGTGGGGGGTCGGACAGGGGATGGGCAATCAGCCCCAGCATTTT.

The rearrangement joins TRBV5-1 to TRBJ2-3; 8 positions agree with TRBD2. The junction had 7 bases not matched to a gene; V was cut back by 2 bases and J by 2 bases. This CDR3 contains 16 residues. Germline V CDR1 and CDR2: SGHRS, YFSETQ. The CDR3 protein is CASSFGGGTITDTQYF. In DNA, the CDR3 is TGCGCCAGCAGCTTCGGCGGGGGGACCATCACAGATACGCAGTATTTT. The full variable domain, in which reference TRBV5-1 and TRBJ2-3 provide the parts outside the CDR3, is KAGVTQTPRYLIKTRGQQVTLSCSPISGHRSVSWYQQTPGQGLQFLFEYFSETQRNKGNFPGRFSGRQFSNSRSEMNVSTLELGDSALYLCASSFGGGTITDTQYFGPGTRLTVL.

The V gene is TRBV7-2, the J gene TRBJ2-1; 14 positions match TRBD2. Trimming cost V 4 bases and J 7 bases; bases outside gene matches: 9. Germline V gene sequence: CDR1 SGHTA, CDR2 FQGNSA. The length of the CDR3 is 17 residues. The CDR3: CASSYGLAGGLRNEQFF. CDR3 sequence (DNA): TGTGCCAGCAGCTATGGACTAGCGGGAGGTTTGAGGAATGAGCAGTTCTTC.

V gene TRBV5-1 combines with J gene TRBJ2-7; 7 bases are shared with TRBD2. CDR1 is SGHRS, CDR2 YFSETQ, per germline. V shed 0 bases and J 3 bases; nucleotides not matched to a gene: 6. This CDR3 is built from 15 residues. The CDR3 nucleotides are TGCGCCAGCAGCTTGGGGGGCGGGAGTGGCTACGAGCAGTACTTC. Amino acid sequence: CASSLGGGSGYEQYF.

V is TRBV7-8 and J is TRBJ1-1; TRBD1 agrees at 7 bases. CDR1 and CDR2 (germline): SGHVS, FQNEAQ. CDR3 length equals 17 residues. V dropped 5 bases and J dropped 3; count of bases not matched to a gene: 15. The CDR3 DNA sequence: TGTGCCAGCAGCCCCGCCGGGACAGCCCCTCCGGACACTGAAGCTTTCTTT. Translating gives CASSPAGTAPPDTEAFF.

The CDR3: CASSQPDPLAGPSYNEQFF. Here the CDR3 DNA reads TGTGCCAGCAGCCAACCCGATCCACTAGCGGGCCCCTCCTACAATGAGCAGTTCTTC. V is TRBV4-2 and J is TRBJ2-1, with TRBD2 matching 9 bases. The CDR3 has 19 residues. Per the germline V gene, CDR1 is LGHNA and CDR2 is YNFKEQ. With V trimmed by 2 bases and J by 0 bases, 11 bases remained unmatched.

The genes are TRBV4-3 and TRBJ2-2, with 10 bases fitting TRBD2. The CDR3 is made up of 14 amino acids. Germline loops: CDR1 LGHNA, CDR2 YSLEER. With V trimmed by 6 bases and J by 5 bases, 3 bases remained unmatched. For the CDR3, the DNA is TGCGCCAGCAGGGTAGCGGGAGGAACCGGGGAGCTGTTTTTT. This translates into CASRVAGGTGELFF.

V is TRBV6-1 and J is TRBJ1-2; TRBD1 aligns across 7 bases. CDR1 is MNHNS, CDR2 SASEGT, per germline. The CDR3 contains 14 residues. Trimming at V came to 5 bases and at J to 7 bases, leaving 10 bases not matched to a gene. CDR3 DNA sequence: TGTGCCAGCAGTCCGACAGGGTCCGCGGCTGGCTACACCTTC. This translates into CASSPTGSAAGYTF.

The chain employs TRBV6-6 and TRBJ1-1; TRBD1 agrees at 8 bases. The CDR3 sequence is 16 residues long. Germline-derived CDR1 and CDR2 are MNHNY and SVGAGI (reference sequence). Germline trimming cut 2 bases from V and 1 base from J; bases unmatched to any gene: 6. This CDR3 reads CASSYGTGTKNTEAFF. CDR3 in DNA: TGTGCCAGCAGTTACGGGACAGGAACTAAGAACACTGAAGCTTTCTTT.

The gene calls are TRBV2 and TRBJ2-2; TRBD2 matches at 14 bases. The CDR3 spans 18 residues. Germline CDR1 reads SNHLY; CDR2 reads FYNNEI. Trimming cost V 2 bases and J 5 bases; bases outside gene matches: 7. DNA for the CDR3: TGTGCCAGCAGTGAACGACTAGCGGGGGGGCCGGTGACCGGGGAGCTGTTTTTT. This sequence encodes CASSERLAGGPVTGELFF.

The chain links TRBV10-3 to TRBJ1-2, with TRBD1 matching over 10 bases. The germline gives CDR1 ENHRY, CDR2 SYGVKD. The CDR3 has 17 residues. V was clipped by 6 bases and J by 2 bases; unmatched bases: 12. CDR3 coding DNA: TGTGCCATCAGCCCCCGACAGGGGGCAATTTTAAACTATGGCTACACCTTC. Encoded protein: CAISPRQGAILNYGYTF.

The chain links TRBV7-6 to TRBJ2-7; 9 positions agree with TRBD2. Trimming at V came to 1 base and at J to 5 bases, leaving 9 bases not matched to a gene. The CDR3 is 16 amino acids. The germline CDR1 and CDR2 sequences are SGHVS and FNYEAQ. CDR3 nucleotides: TGTGCCAGCAGCTTAGGAGCGGGAGGCCTCGTAGACGAGCAGTACTTC. This translates into CASSLGAGGLVDEQYF.

This chain uses TRBV2 with TRBJ1-1; 7 bases align to TRBD1. CDR1 SNHLY and CDR2 FYNNEI come from the germline V gene. The length of the CDR3 is 15 residues. Trimming cost V 5 bases and J 4 bases; bases outside gene matches: 10. CDR3 sequence: CASSNRGQGGTEAFF. CDR3 nucleotides: TGTGCCAGCAGTAATAGGGGGCAGGGGGGCACTGAAGCTTTCTTT.

V and J are TRBV5-1 and TRBJ1-2; D gene unclear. The V end lost 5 bases, the J end lost 4 bases, and 15 bases lay between the germline ends. Germline V lookup: CDR1 SGHRS, CDR2 YFSETQ. CDR3 length equals 14 residues. CDR3 in DNA: TGCGCCAGCAGAGTCACGGGGTCTCCCTATGGCTACACCTTC. Protein: CASRVTGSPYGYTF.

The V gene is TRBV28, the J gene TRBJ1-1; 7 bases align to TRBD1. CDR3 length equals 11 residues. Germline V gene sequence: CDR1 MDHEN, CDR2 SYDVKM. V shed 5 bases, J shed 10 bases, and the junction held 4 bases outside the gene matches. CDR3 sequence reads: CASSQEGAAFF. CDR3 bases: TGTGCCAGCAGTCAGGAGGGGGCAGCTTTCTTT.